These 23 T cell receptor beta chains came from one sample sequenced in a study of post-analysis software for immune sequencing data. Unique molecular identifiers tagged the TCR beta cDNA libraries. TCRdb used MiXCR to reprocess the PCR reads, holding one entry per CDR3 protein. The table lists some 890,000 distinct CDR3 sequences, under 70% of them singletons. Their antigen targets remain unknown. Study observations and caveats: Controls had lower frequencies than patients of about 5 TRBV segments, which included TRBV5-6, TRBV5-1 and TRBV20-1.

Sequenced material: blood. These receptors came from a girl aged 10-17 years with multiple sclerosis.

The chain combines TRBV29-1 with TRBJ2-3, with D unresolved. Germline V gene lookup returns CDR1 SQVTM and CDR2 ANQGSEA. The V end was cut by 3 bases, the J end by 1 base, with 8 bases between. The CDR3 consists of 13 residues. CDR3 loop: CSVEKRRTDTQYF. The CDR3 nucleotides are TGCAGCGTTGAGAAGCGCCGCACAGATACGCAGTATTTT.

The rearrangement links TRBV20-1 to TRBJ2-5; 7 nucleotides match TRBD2. After removal of 3 bases from V and 7 bases from J, the junction contained 8 bases not matched to a gene. CDR3 length equals 13 residues. Germline loops: CDR1 DFQATT, CDR2 SNEGSKA (reference sequence). The DNA for the CDR3 is TGCAGTGCTAGTCAATTGGGGAGGGCGACCCAGTACTTC. It encodes CSASQLGRATQYF.

The sample holds a few counts of this clonotype. The rearrangement joins TRBV6-4 to TRBJ2-1; 9 bases map to TRBD1. With V trimmed by 0 bases and J by 6 bases, 3 bases remained unmatched. The germline CDR1 and CDR2 sequences are MRHNA and SNTAGT. CDR3 length: 15 amino acids. The CDR3 DNA sequence: TGTGCCAGCAGTGACTCCGGGACAGGGTCCAATGAGCAGTTCTTC. This gives the protein CASSDSGTGSNEQFF.

In this sample, this clonotype turned up a few times. The genes are TRBV4-1 and TRBJ1-1; tentative D call: TRBD1 (6 bases). CDR3 length equals 14 residues. Trimming cost V 6 bases and J 1 base, with 12 bases left between them. Germline lookup yields CDR1 MGHRA and CDR2 YSYEKL. The CDR3: CASRGQLKNTEAFF. The DNA of the CDR3 is TGCGCCAGCAGAGGACAGCTTAAGAACACTGAAGCTTTCTTT.

The chain uses TRBV10-3 and TRBJ2-7, with a possible D match to TRBD1 (6 bases). The J call may be in error: the DNA end matches TRBJ2-5 better. From germline, CDR1 is ENHRY and CDR2 SYGVKD. The CDR3 is made up of 15 amino acids. This CDR3 is CAISGGLSTGETQYF. The CDR3 nucleotides read TGTGCCATCAGTGGGGGGCTGAGCACAGGGGAGACCCAGTACTTC.

V is TRBV20-1 and J is TRBJ1-2; 7 nucleotides align to TRBD1. Germline CDR1 and CDR2: DFQATT and SNEGSKA (reference sequence). The V segment lost 5 bases and the J segment 3 bases; nucleotides outside the gene matches: 9. CDR3 length: 14 residues. CDR3 sequence: CSAETRQGDYGYTF. The CDR3 coding sequence is TGCAGTGCTGAGACGCGTCAGGGGGACTATGGCTACACCTTC.

The rearrangement links TRBV20-1 to TRBJ2-7; D is perhaps TRBD1 (6 bases). The germline V gene encodes CDR1 DFQATT and CDR2 SNEGSKA (reference sequence). The CDR3 sequence is 11 residues long. V lost 6 bases, J lost 7 bases, and 13 bases lay in between. DNA of the CDR3: TGCAGTGCGGGACAAAGAGGGGAGCAGTACTTC. This gives the protein CSAGQRGEQYF.

The chain couples TRBV12-3 or TRBV12-4 to TRBJ2-4; the match to TRBD2 covers 7 bases. The J call is doubtful: the DNA matches TRBJ2-7 better. CDR3 length equals 13 residues. CDR3 sequence reads: CASSFAGEGEQYF. As DNA, the CDR3 is TGTGCCAGCAGTTTCGCGGGAGAGGGCGAGCAGTACTTC.

The chain uses TRBV2 and TRBJ2-7; 9 bases fit TRBD1. V dropped 5 bases and J dropped 0; count of bases not matched to a gene: 11. CDR1 is SNHLY, CDR2 FYNNEI, per germline. The length of the CDR3 is 17 residues. The CDR3 spells CASSFRPGTGSSYEQYF. CDR3 coding DNA: TGTGCCAGCAGTTTTAGACCCGGGACAGGGAGCTCCTACGAGCAGTACTTC.

V usage is TRBV15 and J usage is TRBJ1-4; maybe TRBD1 (6 bases). The V and J ends lost 6 bases and 8 bases respectively, with 13 bases between them. The germline gives CDR1 LNHNV, CDR2 YYDKDF (reference sequence). This CDR3 has 13 residues. In nucleotides, the CDR3 is TGTGCCACCAGGGAGGGGGTTAAGGAAAAACTGTTTTTT. As protein: CATREGVKEKLFF. The complete variable domain, with remaining parts taken from reference TRBV15 and TRBJ1-4, reads DAMVIQNPRYQVTQFGKPVTLSCSQTLNHNVMYWYQQKSSQAPKLLFHYYDKDFNNEADTPDNFQSRRPNTSFCFLDIRSPGLGDTAMYLCATREGVKEKLFFGSGTQLSVL.

V gene TRBV29-1 combines with J gene TRBJ2-3; TRBD1 matches 8 bases. Losses at the gene ends were 2 bases for V and 4 bases for J; bases not matched to a gene: 8. Per germline, CDR1 SQVTM and CDR2 ANQGSEA. The CDR3 runs to 15 residues. CDR3 bases: TGCAGCGTTGAAAAGACAGGGGCCCTCCCAGATACGCAGTATTTT. This sequence encodes CSVEKTGALPDTQYF.

The V call is TRBV4-2, the J call TRBJ2-5; TRBD1 aligns across 7 bases. The DNA end lines up better with TRBJ2-7; the J call may be wrong. Germline V CDR1 and CDR2: LGHNA, YNFKEQ. The CDR3 consists of 15 residues. The CDR3 nucleotides read TGTGCCAGCAGCGCTAAAGGGGGCGCCGGTTACGAGCAGTACTTC. It is translated as CASSAKGGAGYEQYF.

This clonotype has just a few counts. The rearrangement joins TRBV6-6 to TRBJ2-7, with a weak D call TRBD1 (5 bases). Looked up from germline, CDR1 is MNHNY and CDR2 is SVGAGI (reference sequence). The CDR3 spans 16 residues. Between the trimmed V and J ends, which lost 7 bases and 5 bases, there was a span of 24 bases. The CDR3 reads CASKGHRLTNLDEQYF. The CDR3 DNA is TGTGCCAGCAAGGGCCACAGGCTGACAAATTTGGACGAGCAGTACTTC.

The chain couples TRBV14 to TRBJ2-3, with 9 bases fitting TRBD2. V shed 0 bases, J shed 4 bases, and the junction held 11 bases outside the gene matches. The CDR3 runs to 18 residues. In germline, CDR1 is SGHDN, CDR2 FVKESK. CDR3 nucleotides: TGTGCCAGCAGCCAAGATCCCTGGACTAGCGTCGGTCCAGATACGCAGTATTTT. Its protein is CASSQDPWTSVGPDTQYF.

The rearrangement uses TRBV5-1 and TRBJ2-7; the D gene is possibly TRBD2 (5 bases). The germline CDR1 and CDR2 sequences are SGHRS and YFSETQ. The CDR3 is made up of 13 amino acids. V was pared by 9 bases and J by 5 bases, with 18 bases between. This CDR3 reads CATSRGRSDEQYF. DNA of the CDR3: TGCGCCACCTCGCGTGGGAGAAGCGACGAGCAGTACTTC.

CDR3 nucleotide sequence: TGCAGTGCTAGGCCGGGACTAGCGGGAATGAGCTACAATGAGCAGTTCTTC. Its translation: CSARPGLAGMSYNEQFF. The chain carries TRBV20-1 and TRBJ2-1, with 13 positions matching TRBD2. Germline assignment: CDR1 DFQATT and CDR2 SNEGSKA (reference sequence). This CDR3 is built from 17 residues. J lost 3 bases, V lost 3 bases, and 8 bases had no gene match.

V and J are TRBV4-1 and TRBJ2-7; no firm D call. V lost 1 base to trimming and J lost 0 bases, with 10 bases between them. This CDR3 is 15 amino acids long. In germline, CDR1 is MGHRA, CDR2 YSYEKL. The CDR3 sequence is CASSQALGPSYEQYF. Here the CDR3 DNA reads TGCGCCAGCAGCCAAGCCCTGGGCCCCTCCTACGAGCAGTACTTC.

Only one count was recorded for this clonotype. The V gene is TRBV12-3 or TRBV12-4, the J gene TRBJ1-5; D gene unclear. This CDR3 region has 12 residues. Deletions cut 2 bases from V and 9 bases from J, with 8 bases between. In DNA, the CDR3 is TGTGCCAGCAGTTTAAGTAGACCGCCCCAGCATTTT. Translating it yields CASSLSRPPQHF.

This clonotype has only one observation. This is likely a read error, given that the CDR3 carries no conserved phenylalanine or tryptophan at its end. The DNA is omitted, as the CDR3 cannot be located on it reliably, and the CDR3 follows TCRdb's listing. The chain couples TRBV20-1 to TRBJ1-2; the table's TRBD1 call for D was not verified on the DNA. CDR1 DFQATT and CDR2 SNEGSKA come from the germline V gene (reference sequence). The CDR3 spans 12 residues, counting both ends. CDR3 amino acids: CSARPTGQPNTS.

The CDR3 DNA follows: TGCAGCGTTGAAGTACAGGCGAATGAAAAACTGTTTTTT. Residues: CSVEVQANEKLFF. The chain has TRBV29-1 and TRBJ1-4; tentative D call: TRBD1 (5 bases). This CDR3 spans 13 amino acids. Trimming stripped 1 base from V and 5 bases from J, with 8 bases between. Germline CDR1 is SQVTM and CDR2 is ANQGSEA.

This clonotype appeared a few times. The chain couples TRBV6-5 to TRBJ2-7; 8 bases are shared with TRBD1. This CDR3 is built from 14 residues. Germline CDR1 MNHEY, CDR2 SVGAGI. Trimming removed 7 bases from V and 5 bases from J; junction bases left unmatched: 10. CDR3 in DNA: TGTGCCAGCACCAAGGACAGGGCTGGCCACGAGCAGTACTTC. Its protein is CASTKDRAGHEQYF.

This chain joins TRBV12-3 or TRBV12-4 and TRBJ2-1; no definite D call. Trimming removed 5 bases from V and 10 bases from J, with 21 bases in between. The CDR3 extends over 15 amino acids. The CDR3 sequence is CASSAVRWAVGEQFF. In DNA, the CDR3 is TGTGCCAGCAGTGCGGTCCGTTGGGCCGTTGGGGAGCAGTTCTTC.

The rearrangement uses TRBV20-1 and TRBJ2-6, with 9 bases matching TRBD1. Trimming at V came to 2 bases and at J to 1 base, leaving 9 bases not matched to a gene. Germline V gene lookup returns CDR1 DFQATT and CDR2 SNEGSKA (reference sequence). The CDR3 consists of 18 residues. The CDR3: CSARSPGGQGSGANVLTF. The CDR3 DNA reads as TGCAGTGCTAGATCGCCCGGGGGACAGGGATCTGGGGCCAACGTCCTGACTTTC.